This T cell receptor beta chain was identified in a study of PD-L1 blockade in urothelial cancer. Looking at the study overall: Counts from blood samples showed a median of 141,255 T cells.

The table came from immunoSEQ multiplex PCR; TCRdb's copy has only in-frame clones and leaves some out. This sample carries about 79,000 clones, more than 75% of them seen once, and the ten largest clones take 14% to 15%. Time point specified: pretreatment peripheral blood. Trimming removed 1 base from V and 8 bases from J, with 11 bases in between. The CDR3 length is 13 residues. In germline, CDR1 is PRHDT, CDR2 FYEKMQ (reference sequence). The sequencing here drew on PBMCs, taken around atezolizumab (anti-PD-L1) treatment. The rearrangement uses TRBV13 and TRBJ1-2; D unclear. This sequence originates from a man in his 60s with urothelial cancer. The CDR3 coding sequence is TGTGCCAGCAGCTTAGCGCCAGGTATCGGCTACACCTTC. It yields the protein CASSLAPGIGYTF.